The 24 T cell receptor beta chains below were found in one sample sequenced in a study of cytomegalovirus exposure and HLA in healthy donors. The PCR contained 60 Vbeta and 13 Jbeta primers. Clones were read by immunoSEQ multiplex PCR, and TCRdb kept only the in-frame ones, dropping some. This sample has fewer than 250,000 clones, with around 75% found just once. The source material was PBMCs. These receptors all come from a woman aged 30 to 39 in good health and CMV-seronegative.

The chain recombines TRBV7-3 with TRBJ2-1; 9 bases agree with TRBD2. The CDR3 extends over 16 amino acids. The germline V gene has CDR1 SGHTA and CDR2 FQGTGA. J lost 4 bases, V lost 4 bases, and 8 bases had no gene match. The CDR3 bases are TGTGCCAGCAGCTCCTACCGGAGCGGGGGGTACAATGAGCAGTTCTTC. It specifies CASSSYRSGGYNEQFF.

The chain links TRBV5-6 to TRBJ2-2; 8 nucleotides line up with TRBD2. J lost 5 bases, V lost 0 bases, and 0 bases had no gene match. Germline V gene sequence: CDR1 SGHDT, CDR2 YYEEEE. The CDR3 runs 14 residues. The CDR3 sequence is CASSLGGGTGELFF. DNA for the CDR3: TGTGCCAGCAGCTTGGGCGGGGGGACCGGGGAGCTGTTTTTT.

This clone was found a few times. The CDR3 is CAISEGGAPEAFF. CDR3 DNA: TGTGCCATCAGTGAGGGCGGGGCCCCTGAAGCTTTCTTT. This chain links TRBV10-3 with TRBJ1-1; D is perhaps TRBD1 (5 bases). V was clipped by 2 bases and J by 6 bases, with 10 bases between them. The CDR3 extends over 13 amino acids. Germline V gene sequence: CDR1 ENHRY, CDR2 SYGVKD.

Comments on this clone: Other DNA sequences in this specimen translate into the identical CDR3. The rearrangement uses TRBV27 and TRBJ1-1, with 7 bases identical to TRBD1. Germline CDR1 MNHEY, CDR2 SMNVEV (reference sequence). V shed 8 bases and J 5 bases; nucleotides not matched to a gene: 2. The CDR3 is 11 amino acids. The CDR3 DNA follows: TGTGCCAGCCGCAGGGGGACTGAAGCTTTCTTT. This gives the protein CASRRGTEAFF.

V usage is TRBV7-8 and J usage is TRBJ1-1, with a possible D match to TRBD1 (5 bases). V gave up 1 base and J gave up 0 bases, with 6 bases separating them. This CDR3 has 14 amino acids. Per germline, CDR1 SGHVS and CDR2 FQNEAQ. CDR3 loop: CASSLDRMNTEAFF. CDR3 sequence (DNA): TGTGCCAGCAGCTTAGACAGGATGAACACTGAAGCTTTCTTT. Together with reference TRBV7-8 and TRBJ1-1, the CDR3 gives the full variable domain: GAGVSQSPRYKVAKRGQDVALRCDPISGHVSLFWYQQALGQGPEFLTYFQNEAQLDKSGLPSDRFFAERPEGSVSTLKIQRTQQEDSAVYLCASSLDRMNTEAFFGQGTRLTVV.

The chain carries TRBV28 and TRBJ1-4, with a weak D call TRBD1 (5 bases). The CDR3 length is 15 residues. Germline V gene data show CDR1 as MDHEN and CDR2 as SYDVKM. Trimming stripped 7 bases from V and 8 bases from J, with 20 bases between. CDR3 nucleotides: TGTGCCAGCAAGTGGAAACAGGATCTCGAAGAAAAACTGTTTTTT. Translation gives CASKWKQDLEEKLFF.

The rearrangement links TRBV5-6 to TRBJ2-7; 8 bases are a match to TRBD1. The CDR3 runs to 14 residues. The germline gives CDR1 SGHDT, CDR2 YYEEEE. V lost 4 bases to trimming and J lost 6 bases; unmatched junction nucleotides: 9. As DNA, the CDR3 is TGTGCCAGCAGCCCCGGGACAGGTGTCTCCGAGCAGTACTTC. It encodes CASSPGTGVSEQYF.

The rearrangement joins TRBV7-8 to TRBJ2-1, with D possibly TRBD2 on 6 matching bases. Germline V gene sequence: CDR1 SGHVS, CDR2 FQNEAQ. Between the trimmed V and J ends, which lost 2 bases and 7 bases, there was a span of 18 bases. The CDR3 loop spans 16 amino acids. The CDR3 DNA reads TGTGCCAGCAGCTTACCGGGACTTCAAACTGAAAATGAGCAGTTCTTC. The encoded protein is CASSLPGLQTENEQFF.

The chain has TRBV7-2 and TRBJ1-2; 8 bases are a match to TRBD1. Germline CDR1 reads SGHTA; CDR2 reads FQGNSA. This CDR3 comprises 15 residues. J was trimmed by 6 bases and V by 3 bases; bases with no gene match: 9. The chain's CDR3 is CASSLSQGARDGYTF. DNA of the CDR3: TGTGCCAGCAGCTTGTCGCAGGGGGCGCGGGATGGCTACACCTTC.

In its sample, this clone was seen once. The junction departs from the called germline gene at one end, perhaps through a read error. This chain connects TRBV7-7 to TRBJ1-2; D is unresolved. This CDR3 spans 15 amino acids. Germline V CDR1 and CDR2: SSHAT, FNYEAQ (reference sequence). The CDR3 DNA reads TGTGCTAGCAGCTTAGCGACACCAGATAACTATGGCTACACCTTC. Translated: CASSLATPDNYGYTF.

V is TRBV19 and J is TRBJ2-5; weak D call: TRBD2 (5 bases). With 1 base removed from V and 4 bases from J, the gap between germline ends came to 13 bases. CDR3 length: 15 residues. CDR1 LNHDA and CDR2 SQIVND come from the germline V gene (reference sequence). DNA of the CDR3: TGTGCCAGTAGTATAGGGGATCTAGCAAGAGAGACCCAGTACTTC. Translating it yields CASSIGDLARETQYF.

V usage is TRBV2 and J usage is TRBJ2-1; tentatively, D is TRBD2 (6 bases). CDR3 size: 15 residues. V was pared by 7 bases and J by 6 bases, with 19 bases between. CDR1 SNHLY and CDR2 FYNNEI come from the germline V gene. CDR3 sequence (DNA): TGTGCCAGCACCCATAACGGGGGAGGCCCCAATGAGCAGTTCTTC. Protein: CASTHNGGGPNEQFF.

This clone was picked up a small number of times. The rearrangement links TRBV9 to TRBJ2-1, with D perhaps TRBD2 (5 bases). Trimming left V 4 bases short and J 5 bases short, with 13 bases between. Germline V gives CDR1 SGDLS, CDR2 YYNGEE. The CDR3 has 14 residues. The CDR3 nucleotides read TGTGCCAGCAGCCGCCGCGAGCGGAACAATGAGCAGTTCTTC. Amino acids: CASSRRERNNEQFF.

This chain links TRBV6-1 with TRBJ1-3; D is possibly TRBD1 (5 bases). The germline gives CDR1 MNHNS, CDR2 SASEGT. Trimming stripped 5 bases from V and 11 bases from J, with 10 bases between. This CDR3 region has 11 residues. The CDR3 here is CASSNQGSIYF. The CDR3 nucleotides are TGTGCCAGCAGTAATCAGGGATCCATATATTTT.

This clone has a handful of counts. The chain has TRBV11-2 and TRBJ2-7, with 8 bases lining up with TRBD2. The CDR3 totals 16 residues. Germline lookup yields CDR1 SGHAT and CDR2 FQNNGV. The trim removed 5 bases at V and 5 bases at J, leaving 14 bases unmatched. Here the CDR3 DNA reads TGTGCCAGCAGCCCCCGTTCCGGGGGGGGCGTGGACGAGCAGTACTTC. Its protein is CASSPRSGGGVDEQYF.

The chain recombines TRBV6-5 with TRBJ1-5; possibly TRBD1 for D (5 bases). The germline V gene encodes CDR1 MNHEY and CDR2 SVGAGI. Trimming pared 5 bases from V and 0 bases from J, leaving 8 bases between. The CDR3 is made up of 14 amino acids. The CDR3 reads CASSDSYSNQPQHF. The CDR3 DNA is TGTGCCAGCAGTGACAGTTATAGCAATCAGCCCCAGCATTTT.

The V call is TRBV29-1, the J call TRBJ2-7, with 9 nucleotides matching TRBD2. Trimming removed 4 bases from V and 3 bases from J; junction bases left unmatched: 4. The CDR3 loop spans 13 amino acids. CDR1 is SQVTM and CDR2 is ANQGSEA in the germline V gene. CDR3 sequence reads: CSVVPSGNYEQYF. In nucleotides, the CDR3 is TGCAGCGTTGTCCCTAGCGGGAACTACGAGCAGTACTTC.

V usage is TRBV6-5 and J usage is TRBJ1-1; D possibly corresponds to TRBD1 (6 bases). Trimming took 6 bases from V and 8 from J, leaving 7 bases between them. The CDR3 has 10 residues. Germline assignment: CDR1 MNHEY and CDR2 SVGAGI. CDR3 loop: CASRGAEAFF. The CDR3 coding sequence is TGTGCCAGCAGGGGGGCGGAAGCTTTCTTT.

The rearrangement uses TRBV5-4 and TRBJ2-3; TRBD2 agrees at 13 bases. The CDR3 is 16 amino acids. Germline V gene sequence: CDR1 SGHNT, CDR2 YYREEE (reference sequence). Germline trimming cut 4 bases from V and 6 bases from J; bases unmatched to any gene: 8. For the CDR3, the DNA is TGTGCCAGCAGCCCAACTAGCGGGAGGGCCAGGGATACGCAGTATTTT. Translated: CASSPTSGRARDTQYF.

The chain combines TRBV9 with TRBJ1-1; D might be TRBD1 (5 bases). Trimming left V 4 bases short and J 7 bases short, with 14 bases between. CDR3 length: 13 amino acids. Per germline, CDR1 SGDLS and CDR2 YYNGEE. The CDR3 sequence: CASSQGQGSEAFF. In DNA form, the CDR3 reads TGTGCCAGCAGCCAAGGGCAGGGAAGTGAAGCTTTCTTT.

This sequence joins TRBV21-1 and TRBJ2-4; TRBD1 is the table's D call and was not checked against the DNA. TRBV21-1 is assigned pseudogene status. The CDR3 length is 18 residues. The CDR3 nucleotides read TGTGCCAGCAGCCCCCGAGTGGGGGCGCGCCTAGCCAAAAACATTCAGTACTTC. Translated: CASSPRVGARLAKNIQYF.

This clone was detected a few times. The CDR3 loop is CASSEGRDRSNSPLHF. The CDR3 bases are TGTGCCAGCAGTGAAGGGAGGGACAGGTCAAATTCACCCCTCCACTTT. V and J are TRBV6-1 and TRBJ1-6; 8 positions match TRBD1. Losses at the gene ends were 1 base for V and 7 bases for J; bases not matched to a gene: 6. Germline CDR1 is MNHNS and CDR2 is SASEGT. The CDR3 contains 16 residues.

This clone showed up just once. This chain joins TRBV18 and TRBJ1-6; possible D gene TRBD1, 6 bases. Germline assignment: CDR1 KGHSH and CDR2 LQKENI. V lost 5 bases, J lost 7 bases, and 15 bases lay in between. This CDR3 is built from 15 residues. CDR3 in DNA: TGTGCCAGCTCAGGGACCGGGACACGGAATTCACCCCTCCACTTT. It specifies CASSGTGTRNSPLHF.

This clone was seen only a few times. The V and J genes are TRBV27 and TRBJ2-7, with D maybe TRBD2 (6 bases). This CDR3 is 14 amino acids long. Deletions cut 3 bases from V and 9 bases from J, with 18 bases between. The V gene's germline CDR1 is MNHEY and CDR2 SMNVEV (reference sequence). CDR3 amino acids: CASSFSLTLARQYF. DNA for the CDR3: TGTGCCAGCAGTTTCTCACTAACCCTAGCGAGGCAGTACTTC.